Detailed here is one T cell receptor (beta chain). The V and J ends lost 4 bases and 7 bases respectively, with 14 bases between them. The CDR3 has 15 residues. Germline CDR1 reads LGHDT; CDR2 reads YNNKEL (reference sequence). The repertoire was sequenced with immunoSEQ multiplex PCR; TCRdb's copy has only in-frame clones and lacks some. The sample holds about 300,000 clones, 85% seen once. This specimen belongs to a study of blood T cell repertoires in COVID-19. Study overall: In each case, the material was cDNA or gDNA derived from T cells, B-cell-depleted T cells, or PBMCs.

The origin of this receptor is a woman aged 30 to 39 who had been exposed to COVID-19. Input material: PBMCs or T cells enriched from blood (not recorded which). This chain joins TRBV3-1 (or the pseudogene TRBV3-2) and TRBJ1-6; D remains unclear. In DNA, the CDR3 is TGTGCCAGCAGCCCCTCACGGGGAGGAAATTCACCCCTCCACTTT. Residues: CASSPSRGGNSPLHF.